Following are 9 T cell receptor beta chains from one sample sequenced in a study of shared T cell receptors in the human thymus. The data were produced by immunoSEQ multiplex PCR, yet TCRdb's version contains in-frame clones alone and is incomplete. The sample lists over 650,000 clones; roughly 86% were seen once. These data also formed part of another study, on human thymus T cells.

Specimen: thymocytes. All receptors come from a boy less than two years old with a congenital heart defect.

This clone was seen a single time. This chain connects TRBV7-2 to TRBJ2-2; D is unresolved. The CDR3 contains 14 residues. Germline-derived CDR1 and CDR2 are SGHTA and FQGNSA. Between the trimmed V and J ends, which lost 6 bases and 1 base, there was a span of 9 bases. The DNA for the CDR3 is TGTGCCAGCAGTCCTACAGAGAACACCGGGGAGCTGTTTTTT. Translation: CASSPTENTGELFF.

The CDR3 nucleotides are TGTGCCAGCAGCCATCCTGTCCACAGGGGTAAGAGCAATCAGCCCCAGCATTTT. Its translation is CASSHPVHRGKSNQPQHF. The chain employs TRBV28 and TRBJ1-5; 7 nucleotides agree with TRBD1. V lost 6 bases to trimming and J lost 1 base; unmatched junction nucleotides: 15. The CDR3 contains 18 residues. Germline V gene data show CDR1 as MDHEN and CDR2 as SYDVKM.

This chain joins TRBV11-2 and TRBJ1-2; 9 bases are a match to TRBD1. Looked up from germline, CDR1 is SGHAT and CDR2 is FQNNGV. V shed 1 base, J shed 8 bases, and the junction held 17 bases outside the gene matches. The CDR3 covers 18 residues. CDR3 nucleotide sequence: TGTGCCAGCAGCTTAGGCCCCACCCGGACCGGGACAGGGTTCGGCTACACCTTC. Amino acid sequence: CASSLGPTRTGTGFGYTF. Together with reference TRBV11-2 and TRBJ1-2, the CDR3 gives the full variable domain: EAGVAQSPRYKIIEKRQSVAFWCNPISGHATLYWYQQILGQGPKLLIQFQNNGVVDDSQLPKDRFSAERLKGVDSTLKIQPAKLEDSAVYLCASSLGPTRTGTGFGYTFGSGTRLTVV.

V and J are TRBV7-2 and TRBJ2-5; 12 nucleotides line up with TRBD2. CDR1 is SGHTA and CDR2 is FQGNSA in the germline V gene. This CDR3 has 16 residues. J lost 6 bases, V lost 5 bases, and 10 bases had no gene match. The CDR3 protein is CASSPTSGGSRQTQYF. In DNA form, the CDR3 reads TGTGCCAGCAGCCCGACTAGCGGGGGCTCAAGACAGACCCAGTACTTC.

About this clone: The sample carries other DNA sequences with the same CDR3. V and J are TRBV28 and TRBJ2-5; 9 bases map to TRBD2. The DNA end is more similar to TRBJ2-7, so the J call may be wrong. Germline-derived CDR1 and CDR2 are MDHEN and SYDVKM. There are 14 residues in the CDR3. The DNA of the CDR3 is TGTGCCAGCAGTCCGGGACTAGCCTCCTACGAGCAGTACTTC. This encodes CASSPGLASYEQYF.

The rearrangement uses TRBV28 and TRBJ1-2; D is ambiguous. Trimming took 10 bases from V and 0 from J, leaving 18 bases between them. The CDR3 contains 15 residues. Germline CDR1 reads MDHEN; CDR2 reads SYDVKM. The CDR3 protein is CATQNKTHANYGYTF. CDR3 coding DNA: TGTGCCACCCAAAACAAGACACATGCTAACTATGGCTACACCTTC.

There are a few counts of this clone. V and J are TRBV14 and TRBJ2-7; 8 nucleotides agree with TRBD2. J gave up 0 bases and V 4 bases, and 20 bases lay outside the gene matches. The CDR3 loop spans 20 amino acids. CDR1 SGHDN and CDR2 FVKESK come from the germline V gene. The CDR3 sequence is CASSPNGTSGTEISSYEQYF. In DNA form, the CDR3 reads TGTGCCAGCAGCCCAAACGGTACTAGCGGAACGGAAATAAGCTCCTACGAGCAGTACTTC.

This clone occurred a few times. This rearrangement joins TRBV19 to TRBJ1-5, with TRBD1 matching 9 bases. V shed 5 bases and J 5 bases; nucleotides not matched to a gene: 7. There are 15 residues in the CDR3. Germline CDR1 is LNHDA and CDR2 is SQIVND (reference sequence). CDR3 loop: CASSRGQGRDQPQHF. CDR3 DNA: TGTGCCAGTAGTCGGGGACAGGGTAGGGATCAGCCCCAGCATTTT. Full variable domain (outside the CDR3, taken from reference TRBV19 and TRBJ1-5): DGGITQSPKYLFRKEGQNVTLSCEQNLNHDAMYWYRQDPGQGLRLIYYSQIVNDFQKGDIAEGYSVSREKKESFPLTVTSAQKNPTAFYLCASSRGQGRDQPQHFGDGTRLSIL.

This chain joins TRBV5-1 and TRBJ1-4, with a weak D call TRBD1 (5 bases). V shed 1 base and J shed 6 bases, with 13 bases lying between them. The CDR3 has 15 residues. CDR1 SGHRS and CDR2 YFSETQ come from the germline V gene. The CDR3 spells CASSLRGSWDEKLFF. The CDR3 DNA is TGCGCCAGCAGCTTGCGGGGGTCTTGGGATGAAAAACTGTTTTTT.